Below are 29 T cell receptor beta chains sequenced from a single sample in a study of T-cell memory formation after mild COVID-19. One entry per CDR3 protein results from TCRdb running MiXCR on the 5' RACE reads. The sample shows about 470,000 distinct CDR3 sequences, around 27% of them seen only once. The specimen was PBMCs or a T cell subset sorted from them (not recorded which). The receptors come from an adult woman who had mild COVID-19 (a few samples of this study predate the infection). Cell type and time point are not known.

The chain couples TRBV14 to TRBJ2-7; D is perhaps TRBD2 (5 bases). The CDR3 covers 13 residues. CDR1 SGHDN and CDR2 FVKESK come from the germline V gene. The V gene lost 6 bases and the J gene lost 6 bases, with 15 bases spanning the gap. CDR3 region: CASRYGPSGEQYF. Written as DNA, the CDR3 is TGTGCCAGCAGATACGGTCCCAGCGGCGAGCAGTACTTC.

The DNA for the CDR3 is TGTGCCAGCAGTTTAGCGGGAGGGCCTTGGAACATTCAGTACTTC. Translation gives CASSLAGGPWNIQYF. The chain uses TRBV12-3 or TRBV12-4 and TRBJ2-4; 7 bases are shared with TRBD2. The J segment lost 7 bases and the V segment lost 0 bases, leaving 6 bases of the junction unmatched. The length of the CDR3 is 15 residues.

This chain uses TRBV30 with TRBJ1-2; tentative D call: TRBD1 (6 bases). The CDR3 spans 14 residues. CDR1 and CDR2 from the germline V gene are GTSNPN and SVGIG (reference sequence). The V and J ends lost 0 bases and 4 bases respectively, with 12 bases between them. CDR3 DNA: TGTGCCTGGAGTGTTGGCCAAGGGGGCTATGGCTACACCTTC. Translating it yields CAWSVGQGGYGYTF.

This chain joins TRBV15 and TRBJ1-5, with D possibly being TRBD1 (6 bases). This CDR3 is built from 17 residues. Germline V gives CDR1 LNHNV, CDR2 YYDKDF (reference sequence). Trimming cost V 5 bases and J 3 bases, with 20 bases left between them. CDR3 region: CATSDGTGSFYNQPQHF. For the CDR3, the DNA is TGTGCCACCAGCGACGGAACAGGGAGTTTCTACAATCAGCCCCAGCATTTT.

This clonotype was detected only a few times. The V call is TRBV9, the J call TRBJ1-1, with 12 bases fitting TRBD1. Trimming cost V 1 base and J 1 base; bases outside gene matches: 2. CDR1 is SGDLS and CDR2 is YYNGEE in the germline V gene. This CDR3 contains 16 residues. For the CDR3, the DNA is TGTGCCAGCAGCGTATGGGACAGGGGGCAGAACACTGAAGCTTTCTTT. The encoded protein is CASSVWDRGQNTEAFF.

This clonotype has just a few counts. The chain uses TRBV27 and TRBJ2-5, with D possibly TRBD2 on 5 matching bases. Deletions cut 5 bases from V and 0 bases from J, with 16 bases between. The CDR3 extends over 16 amino acids. CDR1 is MNHEY and CDR2 is SMNVEV in the germline V gene (reference sequence). CDR3 region: CASSPIAPPYQETQYF. For the CDR3, the DNA is TGTGCCAGCAGTCCCATAGCGCCCCCGTACCAAGAGACCCAGTACTTC.

CDR3 nucleotide sequence: TGCGCCAGCAGCTTGGCGGGGCGAGCTTTCTTT. Amino acid sequence: CASSLAGRAFF. The chain joins TRBV5-1 to TRBJ1-1, with D maybe TRBD1 (5 bases). The ends were cut back, 0 bases at V and 10 bases at J, with 7 bases in the middle. CDR1 SGHRS and CDR2 YFSETQ come from the germline V gene. This CDR3 region has 11 residues.

This clonotype was found a few times. This sequence joins TRBV24-1 and TRBJ2-7; 8 nucleotides agree with TRBD2. The CDR3 has 12 amino acids. The trim removed 10 bases at V and 3 bases at J, leaving 4 bases unmatched. From germline, CDR1 is KGHDR and CDR2 SFDVKD. The CDR3 bases are TGTGCCACGAGCGGGAGATTCTACGAGCAGTACTTC. Its translation: CATSGRFYEQYF.

The J gene is TRBJ2-1, the V gene TRBV7-2, with a weak D call TRBD2 (5 bases). Trimming removed 2 bases at V and 9 bases at J, with 14 bases between. The CDR3 sequence is 14 residues long. Germline V gene lookup returns CDR1 SGHTA and CDR2 FQGNSA. The CDR3 sequence is CASSLPLVLGEQFF. CDR3 in DNA: TGTGCCAGCAGCTTACCACTAGTCCTAGGTGAGCAGTTCTTC. Full variable domain (missing parts from reference TRBV7-2 and TRBJ2-1): GAGVSQSPSNKVTEKGKDVELRCDPISGHTALYWYRQSLGQGLEFLIYFQGNSAPDKSGLPSDRFSAERTGGSVSTLTIQRTQQEDSAVYLCASSLPLVLGEQFFGPGTRLTVL.

V and J are TRBV5-5 and TRBJ1-1; no definite D call. Germline-derived CDR1 and CDR2 are SGHKS and YYEKEE (reference sequence). V lost 2 bases and J 3 bases, leaving 5 bases between the germline ends. This CDR3 has 12 amino acids. The CDR3 sequence: CASSFPDTEAFF. CDR3 nucleotides: TGTGCCAGCAGCTTCCCAGACACTGAAGCTTTCTTT.

This rearrangement joins TRBV12-3 or TRBV12-4 to TRBJ1-1, with TRBD1 as a possible D gene (6 bases). This CDR3 region has 14 residues. Trimming pared 8 bases from V and 4 bases from J, leaving 17 bases between. As DNA, the CDR3 is TGTGCCAGCTCCTATGGGGGCTGGGGCACTGAAGCTTTCTTT. Its translation is CASSYGGWGTEAFF.

This clonotype was seen more than once but under ten times. The chain recombines TRBV7-3 with TRBJ2-5; D is ambiguous. The CDR3 loop spans 16 amino acids. Germline CDR1 SGHTA, CDR2 FQGTGA. Trimming cost V 0 bases and J 5 bases, with 16 bases left between them. The CDR3 here is CASSLTSGPGRETQYF. Written as DNA, the CDR3 is TGTGCCAGCAGCTTAACATCTGGGCCCGGTAGGGAGACCCAGTACTTC.

This chain connects TRBV2 to TRBJ2-1, with a possible D match to TRBD1 (6 bases). The germline V and J ends were trimmed by 7 bases and 7 bases, with 17 bases remaining between them. The CDR3 length is 14 residues. Germline V lookup: CDR1 SNHLY, CDR2 FYNNEI. The CDR3 here is CASKGTPRANEQFF. The CDR3 nucleotides are TGTGCCAGCAAAGGGACACCCCGAGCAAATGAGCAGTTCTTC.

The V call is TRBV6-2 or TRBV6-3, the J call TRBJ2-1; 7 bases match TRBD1. Losses at the gene ends were 6 bases for V and 0 bases for J; bases not matched to a gene: 8. CDR3 length equals 16 residues. CDR1 and CDR2 (germline): MNHEY, SVGEGT. The CDR3 nucleotides read TGTGCCAGCAGCCGTTTCGACAGGGCCTCCTACAATGAGCAGTTCTTC. Translated: CASSRFDRASYNEQFF.

This clonotype was recorded a few times. The chain joins TRBV7-3 to TRBJ2-3; D possibly corresponds to TRBD2 (6 bases). The CDR3 covers 19 residues. CDR1 is SGHTA and CDR2 is FQGTGA in the germline V gene. V shed 5 bases and J shed 4 bases, with 28 bases lying between them. The CDR3 reads CASSPTTPGPGGGADTQYF. In DNA form, the CDR3 reads TGTGCCAGCAGCCCCACTACCCCCGGCCCTGGCGGAGGGGCAGATACGCAGTATTTT. Complete variable domain (other parts from reference TRBV7-3 and TRBJ2-3): GAGVSQTPSNKVTEKGKYVELRCDPISGHTALYWYRQSLGQGPEFLIYFQGTGAADDSGLPNDRFFAVRPEGSVSTLKIQRTERGDSAVYLCASSPTTPGPGGGADTQYFGPGTRLTVL.

This clonotype was seen ten or more times. V gene TRBV4-2 combines with J gene TRBJ2-2; D is undetermined. Germline loops: CDR1 LGHNA, CDR2 YNFKEQ. Trimming stripped 6 bases from V and 5 bases from J, with 16 bases between. This CDR3 is 15 amino acids long. CDR3 in amino acids: CASSLSGRRTGELFF. The CDR3 DNA reads as TGTGCCAGCAGTCTTTCAGGCCGACGGACCGGGGAGCTGTTTTTT.

J is TRBJ2-7 and V is TRBV7-2; possible D gene TRBD2, 6 bases. Germline V gives CDR1 SGHTA, CDR2 FQGNSA. The CDR3 has 15 residues. Trimming took off 2 bases at V and 3 bases at J, with 14 bases between the two ends. CDR3 sequence reads: CASSLRDWNVYEQYF. The CDR3 bases are TGTGCCAGCAGCTTACGGGACTGGAACGTCTACGAGCAGTACTTC.

The chain uses TRBV6-1 and TRBJ2-7; D may be TRBD1 (6 bases). The CDR3 runs 13 residues. The germline V gene encodes CDR1 MNHNS and CDR2 SASEGT. V lost 5 bases and J 6 bases, leaving 14 bases between the germline ends. CDR3 in amino acids: CASSKTGTGEQYF. CDR3 DNA sequence: TGTGCCAGCAGTAAGACAGGAACCGGCGAGCAGTACTTC.

This clonotype was found a few times. V usage is TRBV6-5 and J usage is TRBJ2-2; TRBD2 matches 12 bases. The CDR3 totals 20 residues. The germline V gene has CDR1 MNHEY and CDR2 SVGAGI. Losses at the gene ends were 3 bases for V and 2 bases for J; bases not matched to a gene: 13. DNA for the CDR3: TGTGCCAGCAGTTATCGGACTAGCGGGGATCCTACCCTTAACACCGGGGAGCTGTTTTTT. Translating gives CASSYRTSGDPTLNTGELFF.

The V and J genes are TRBV7-2 and TRBJ2-5; 11 bases fit TRBD2. The germline V gene encodes CDR1 SGHTA and CDR2 FQGNSA. The CDR3 sequence is 19 residues long. The V gene end was trimmed by 4 bases and the J gene end by 5 bases; junction bases not matched to a gene: 18. DNA for the CDR3: TGTGCCAGCAGCTCGGGACTAGCGGACCCGAGGGGCAGGTGGGAGACCCAGTACTTC. It encodes CASSSGLADPRGRWETQYF. Supplemented by reference TRBV7-2 and TRBJ2-5, the full variable domain reads GAGVSQSPSNKVTEKGKDVELRCDPISGHTALYWYRQSLGQGLEFLIYFQGNSAPDKSGLPSDRFSAERTGGSVSTLTIQRTQQEDSAVYLCASSSGLADPRGRWETQYFGPGTRLLVL.

The chain recombines TRBV10-3 with TRBJ2-1; 15 nucleotides agree with TRBD2. From germline, CDR1 is ENHRY and CDR2 SYGVKD. The CDR3 is 14 amino acids. J lost 12 bases, V lost 6 bases, and 6 bases had no gene match. The CDR3 protein is CAIRTGTSGGWQFF. The CDR3 DNA follows: TGTGCCATCAGGACAGGGACTAGCGGGGGGTGGCAGTTCTTC.

V and J are TRBV20-1 and TRBJ2-1, with 7 bases that match TRBD2. The germline CDR1 and CDR2 sequences are DFQATT and SNEGSKA (reference sequence). The V and J ends lost 3 bases and 4 bases, in that order; junction bases with no gene match: 12. The CDR3 totals 16 residues. CDR3 nucleotides: TGCAGTGCTAGGAGTCGCACTAGCGACACGTACAATGAGCAGTTCTTC. Encoded protein: CSARSRTSDTYNEQFF.

This clonotype has a handful of counts. The rearrangement links TRBV7-9 to TRBJ2-3; TRBD2 agrees at 7 bases. With 5 bases clipped from V and 1 base from J, the junction kept 12 bases outside the gene matches. Germline values: CDR1 SEHNR, CDR2 FQNEAQ (reference sequence). This CDR3 has 17 amino acids. CDR3 nucleotides: TGTGCCAGCAGCCTTGGGAGGGAGCGGGGTCGCACAGATACGCAGTATTTT. It translates to CASSLGRERGRTDTQYF.

The gene calls are TRBV24-1 and TRBJ2-2; 14 bases are shared with TRBD2. Germline trimming cut 9 bases from V and 1 base from J; bases unmatched to any gene: 6. Germline CDR1 and CDR2: KGHDR and SFDVKD. This CDR3 has 17 residues. The chain's CDR3 is CATSGLAGVKNTGELFF. CDR3 sequence (DNA): TGTGCCACCTCGGGACTAGCGGGAGTAAAGAACACCGGGGAGCTGTTTTTT.

The rearrangement links TRBV6-1 to TRBJ1-2; TRBD1 is a possible D gene (6 bases). The V gene lost 7 bases and the J gene lost 4 bases, with 13 bases spanning the gap. This CDR3 contains 13 residues. CDR1 MNHNS and CDR2 SASEGT come from the germline V gene. This CDR3 is CASTAGASYGYTF. The CDR3 nucleotides are TGTGCCAGCACGGCGGGGGCAAGCTATGGCTACACCTTC.

J is TRBJ2-7 and V is TRBV24-1, with 7 positions matching TRBD2. The CDR3 spans 16 residues. CDR1 and CDR2 (germline): KGHDR, SFDVKD. Unmatched junction bases numbered 12, after V lost 8 bases and J lost 0 bases. The CDR3 sequence is CATIRYSGASSYEQYF. Here the CDR3 DNA reads TGTGCCACCATACGTTACAGCGGGGCAAGCTCCTACGAGCAGTACTTC.

This clonotype was counted once. V gene TRBV19 combines with J gene TRBJ1-2, with a tentative D call TRBD1 (5 bases). Germline V gene lookup returns CDR1 LNHDA and CDR2 SQIVND (reference sequence). V lost 6 bases and J 5 bases, leaving 16 bases between the germline ends. The CDR3 covers 14 residues. CDR3: CASSLSGTDYGYTF. CDR3 DNA: TGTGCCAGTAGCCTATCCGGGACGGATTATGGCTACACCTTC.

This clonotype was seen a handful of times. The V and J genes are TRBV5-1 and TRBJ2-7; 8 bases line up with TRBD2. The J segment lost 6 bases and the V segment lost 0 bases, leaving 5 bases of the junction unmatched. The germline V gene encodes CDR1 SGHRS and CDR2 YFSETQ. CDR3 length equals 14 residues. The CDR3 sequence: CASSLAGTSSEQYF. DNA for the CDR3: TGCGCCAGCAGCTTGGCAGGGACTAGTAGCGAGCAGTACTTC.

The chain joins TRBV30 to TRBJ2-7; tentatively, D is TRBD2 (5 bases). Germline CDR1 and CDR2: GTSNPN and SVGIG (reference sequence). V gave up 5 bases and J gave up 5 bases, with 22 bases separating them. This CDR3 is built from 15 residues. The CDR3 nucleotides read TGTGCCTGGGACAAAGAGACGGCCGGGGTACACGAGCAGTACTTC. It encodes CAWDKETAGVHEQYF.